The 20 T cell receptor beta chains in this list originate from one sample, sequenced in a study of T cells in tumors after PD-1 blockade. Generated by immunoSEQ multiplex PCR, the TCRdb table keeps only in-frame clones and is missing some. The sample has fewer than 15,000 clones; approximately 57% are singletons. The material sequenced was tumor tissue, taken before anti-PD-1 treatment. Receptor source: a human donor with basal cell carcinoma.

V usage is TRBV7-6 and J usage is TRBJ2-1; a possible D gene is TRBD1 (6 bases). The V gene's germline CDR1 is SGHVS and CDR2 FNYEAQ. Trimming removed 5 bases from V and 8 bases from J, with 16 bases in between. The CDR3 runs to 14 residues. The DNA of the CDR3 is TGTGCCAGCAGCACCGGGACAAGAGGCGATGAGCAGTTCTTC. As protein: CASSTGTRGDEQFF.

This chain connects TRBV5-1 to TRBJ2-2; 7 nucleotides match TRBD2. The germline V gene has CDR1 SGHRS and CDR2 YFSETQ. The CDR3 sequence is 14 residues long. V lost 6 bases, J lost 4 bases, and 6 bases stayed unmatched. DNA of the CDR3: TGCGCCAGCAACCCGGGGGGAGGCACCGGGGAGCTGTTTTTT. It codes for CASNPGGGTGELFF.

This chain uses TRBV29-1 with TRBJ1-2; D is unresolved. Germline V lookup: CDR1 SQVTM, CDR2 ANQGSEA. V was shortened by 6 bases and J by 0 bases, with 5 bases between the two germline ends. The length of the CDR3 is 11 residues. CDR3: CSVQTNYGYTF. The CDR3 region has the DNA TGCAGCGTACAGACTAACTATGGCTACACCTTC.

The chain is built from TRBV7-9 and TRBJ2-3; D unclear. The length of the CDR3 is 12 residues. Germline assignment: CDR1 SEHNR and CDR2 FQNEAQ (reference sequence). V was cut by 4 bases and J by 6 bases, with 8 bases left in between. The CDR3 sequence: CASSSDGDTQYF. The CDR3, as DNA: TGTGCCAGCAGCTCGGACGGGGATACGCAGTATTTT.

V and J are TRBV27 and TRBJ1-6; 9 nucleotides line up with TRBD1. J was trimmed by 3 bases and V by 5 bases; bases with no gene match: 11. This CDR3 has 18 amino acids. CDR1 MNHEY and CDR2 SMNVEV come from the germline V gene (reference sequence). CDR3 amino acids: CASSRNAQGAYYNSPLHF. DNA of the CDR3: TGTGCCAGCAGTCGGAATGCACAGGGGGCTTACTATAATTCACCCCTCCACTTT.

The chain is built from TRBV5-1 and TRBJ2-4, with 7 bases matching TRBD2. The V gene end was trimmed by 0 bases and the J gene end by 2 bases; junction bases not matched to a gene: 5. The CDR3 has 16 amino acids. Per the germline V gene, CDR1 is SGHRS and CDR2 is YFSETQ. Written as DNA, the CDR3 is TGCGCCAGCAGCTTGGCGGGACTAACTACCAAAAACATTCAGTACTTC. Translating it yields CASSLAGLTTKNIQYF.

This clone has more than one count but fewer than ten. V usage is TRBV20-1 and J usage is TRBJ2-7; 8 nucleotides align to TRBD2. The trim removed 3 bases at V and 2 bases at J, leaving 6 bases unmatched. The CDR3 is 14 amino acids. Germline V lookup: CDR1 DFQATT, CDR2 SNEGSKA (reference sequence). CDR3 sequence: CSASSAGGTYEQYF. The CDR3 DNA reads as TGCAGTGCTAGTAGTGCGGGGGGCACCTACGAGCAGTACTTC.

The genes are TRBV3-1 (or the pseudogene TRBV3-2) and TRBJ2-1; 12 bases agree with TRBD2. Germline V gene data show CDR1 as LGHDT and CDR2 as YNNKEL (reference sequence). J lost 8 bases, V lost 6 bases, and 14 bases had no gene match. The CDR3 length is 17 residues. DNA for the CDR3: TGTGCCAGCAGTCCTCTCTACCCTAGCGGGGGGGCGGATGAGCAGTTCTTC. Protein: CASSPLYPSGGADEQFF.

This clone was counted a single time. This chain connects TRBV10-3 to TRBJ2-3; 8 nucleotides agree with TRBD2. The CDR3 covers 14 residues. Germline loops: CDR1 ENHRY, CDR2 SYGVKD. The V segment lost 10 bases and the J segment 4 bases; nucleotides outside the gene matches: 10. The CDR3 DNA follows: TGTGCCACAAATCCGGGGGGGCGGTCAGATACGCAGTATTTT. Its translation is CATNPGGRSDTQYF.

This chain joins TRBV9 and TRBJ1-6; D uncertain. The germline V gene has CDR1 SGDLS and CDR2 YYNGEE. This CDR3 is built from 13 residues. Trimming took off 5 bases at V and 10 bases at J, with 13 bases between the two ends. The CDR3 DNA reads TGTGCCAGCAGTGCCGGGATTGTCTCACCCCTCCACTTT. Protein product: CASSAGIVSPLHF.

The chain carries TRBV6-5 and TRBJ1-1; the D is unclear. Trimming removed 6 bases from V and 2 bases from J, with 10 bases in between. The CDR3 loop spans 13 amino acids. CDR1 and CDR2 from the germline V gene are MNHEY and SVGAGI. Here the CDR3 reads CASRPQRNTEAFF. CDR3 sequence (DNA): TGTGCCAGCAGACCACAGAGAAACACTGAAGCTTTCTTT.

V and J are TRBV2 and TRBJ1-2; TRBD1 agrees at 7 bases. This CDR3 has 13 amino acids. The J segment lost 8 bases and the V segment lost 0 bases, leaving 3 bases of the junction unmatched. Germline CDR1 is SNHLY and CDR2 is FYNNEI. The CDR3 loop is CASSEADRDGYTF. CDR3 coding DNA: TGTGCCAGCAGTGAAGCTGACAGGGACGGCTACACCTTC.

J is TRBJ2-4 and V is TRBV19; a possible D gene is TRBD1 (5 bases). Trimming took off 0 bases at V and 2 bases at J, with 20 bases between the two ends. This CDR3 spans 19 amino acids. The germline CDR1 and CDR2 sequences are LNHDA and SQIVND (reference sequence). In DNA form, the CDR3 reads TGTGCCAGTAGTATAGATCACCAGGGCGCCGCTAAGCCCAAAAACATTCAGTACTTC. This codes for CASSIDHQGAAKPKNIQYF.

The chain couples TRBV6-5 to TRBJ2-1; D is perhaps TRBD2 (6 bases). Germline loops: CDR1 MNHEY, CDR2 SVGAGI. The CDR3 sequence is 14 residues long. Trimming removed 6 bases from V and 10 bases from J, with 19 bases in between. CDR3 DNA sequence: TGTGCCAGCAGCGTGGGACTCCTCGTGGGCGAGCAGTTCTTC. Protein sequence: CASSVGLLVGEQFF.

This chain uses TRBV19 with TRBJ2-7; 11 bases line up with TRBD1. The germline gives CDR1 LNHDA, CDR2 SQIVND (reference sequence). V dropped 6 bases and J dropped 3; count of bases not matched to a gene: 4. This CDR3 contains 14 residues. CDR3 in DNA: TGTGCCAGTAGACCCGGGACAGGGGGCTACGAGCAGTACTTC. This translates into CASRPGTGGYEQYF.

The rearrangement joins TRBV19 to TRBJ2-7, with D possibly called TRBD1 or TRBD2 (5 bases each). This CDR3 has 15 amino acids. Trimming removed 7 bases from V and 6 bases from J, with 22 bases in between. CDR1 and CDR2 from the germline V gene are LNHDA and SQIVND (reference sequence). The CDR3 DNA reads TGTGCCAGTACCTACCCGGGACCCAGCAGTAGCGAGCAGTACTTC. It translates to CASTYPGPSSSEQYF.

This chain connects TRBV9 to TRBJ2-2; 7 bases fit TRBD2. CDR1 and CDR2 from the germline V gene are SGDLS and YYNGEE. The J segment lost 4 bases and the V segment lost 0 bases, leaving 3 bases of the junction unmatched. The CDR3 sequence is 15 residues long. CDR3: CASSVGVAGTGELFF. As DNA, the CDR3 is TGTGCCAGCAGCGTAGGGGTAGCGGGCACCGGGGAGCTGTTTTTT.

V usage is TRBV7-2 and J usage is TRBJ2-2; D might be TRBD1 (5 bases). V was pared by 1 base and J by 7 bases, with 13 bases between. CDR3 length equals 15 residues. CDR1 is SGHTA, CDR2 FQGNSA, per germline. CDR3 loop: CASSLVPGQSGELFF. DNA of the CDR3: TGTGCCAGCAGCTTAGTTCCAGGGCAAAGCGGGGAGCTGTTTTTT.

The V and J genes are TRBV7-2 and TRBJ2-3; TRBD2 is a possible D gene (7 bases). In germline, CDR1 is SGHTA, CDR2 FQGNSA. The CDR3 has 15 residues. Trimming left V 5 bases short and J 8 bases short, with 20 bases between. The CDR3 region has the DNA TGTGCCAGCAGCGGGGAGGGGGGAGGTCCAGGTACGCAGTATTTT. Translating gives CASSGEGGGPGTQYF.

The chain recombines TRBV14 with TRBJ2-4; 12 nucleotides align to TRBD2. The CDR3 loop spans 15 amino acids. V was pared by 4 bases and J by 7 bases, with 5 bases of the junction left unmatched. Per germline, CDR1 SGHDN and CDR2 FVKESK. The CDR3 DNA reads TGTGCCAGCAGCCCCCCCGGACTAGCGGGGAACATTCAGTACTTC. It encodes CASSPPGLAGNIQYF.